Here is one TCR beta chain with its context. Its antigen remains unknown. The data derive from a study of graft-versus-host responses after intestinal transplantation. Study-wide context: Grafts that recipients had were multivisceral, liver-intestinal, or isolated intestinal transplants. Study-wide results and caveats: Some patients had graft-donor T cell macrochimerism, and their allografts showed high graft-versus-host to host-versus-graft clonal ratios.

The CDR3 consists of 16 residues. J was trimmed by 6 bases and V by 3 bases; bases with no gene match: 5. Germline CDR1 reads LGHNA; CDR2 reads YNFKEQ. The repertoire was sequenced with immunoSEQ multiplex PCR; TCRdb's copy has only in-frame clones and lacks some. Seen here are 60,000 or so clones, about 90% observed once, and the top ten hold about 2.9%. Material: PBMCs, obtained around 120 days after intestinal transplantation. The receptor was derived from a human patient who received an intestinal transplant, so some T cells may come from the graft donor. This rearrangement joins TRBV4-2 to TRBJ2-3; 14 bases align to TRBD2. CDR3 residues: CASSHRLAGGPDTQYF. DNA of the CDR3: TGTGCCAGCAGCCACCGACTAGCGGGGGGGCCGGATACGCAGTATTTT.